This T cell receptor beta chain derives from a study of cytomegalovirus exposure and HLA in healthy donors. This PCR relied on a set of 60 Vbeta primers and 13 Jbeta primers. Sequenced by immunoSEQ multiplex PCR; TCRdb stores in-frame clones only, minus some. The repertoire holds about 140,000 clones, with 79% as singletons. The CDR3 extends over 17 amino acids. V lost 4 bases, J lost 8 bases, and 17 bases stayed unmatched. Germline V gives CDR1 SGHRS, CDR2 YFSETQ. Sequencing was done on a sample of PBMCs. This sequence originates from a man in his forties in good health and CMV-seropositive. This sequence joins TRBV5-1 and TRBJ2-1; 8 bases are a match to TRBD2. CDR3 sequence: CASSDMGSPSGLDEQFF. DNA of the CDR3: TGCGCCAGCAGCGACATGGGGAGTCCTAGCGGGTTAGATGAGCAGTTCTTC.